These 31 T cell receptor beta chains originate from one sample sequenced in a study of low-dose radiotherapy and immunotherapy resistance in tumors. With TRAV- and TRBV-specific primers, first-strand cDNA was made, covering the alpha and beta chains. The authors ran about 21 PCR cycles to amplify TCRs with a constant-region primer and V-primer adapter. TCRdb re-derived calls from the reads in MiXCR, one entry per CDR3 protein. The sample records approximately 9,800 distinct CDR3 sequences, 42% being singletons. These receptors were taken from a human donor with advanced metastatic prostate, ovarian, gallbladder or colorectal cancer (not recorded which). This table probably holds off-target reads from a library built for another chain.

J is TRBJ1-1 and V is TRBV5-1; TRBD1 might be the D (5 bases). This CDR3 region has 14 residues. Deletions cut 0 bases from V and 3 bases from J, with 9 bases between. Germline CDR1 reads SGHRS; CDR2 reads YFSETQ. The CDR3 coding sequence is TGCGCCAGCAGCTTGGCGGACATTGACACTGAAGCTTTCTTT. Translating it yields CASSLADIDTEAFF.

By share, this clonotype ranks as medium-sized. The CDR3 here is CASESAGEQFF. DNA of the CDR3: TGTGCCAGCGAAAGCGCCGGTGAGCAGTTCTTC. The chain is built from TRBV6-2 or TRBV6-3 and TRBJ2-1; D is undetermined. The V end was cut by 8 bases, the J end by 9 bases, with 11 bases between. There are 11 residues in the CDR3. Per germline, CDR1 MNHEY and CDR2 SVGEGT.

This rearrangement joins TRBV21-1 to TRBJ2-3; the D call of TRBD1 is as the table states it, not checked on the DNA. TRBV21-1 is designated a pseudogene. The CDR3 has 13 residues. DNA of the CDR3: TGTGCCAGCAGCCCCCGGGACACAGATACGCAGTATTTT. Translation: CASSPRDTDTQYF.

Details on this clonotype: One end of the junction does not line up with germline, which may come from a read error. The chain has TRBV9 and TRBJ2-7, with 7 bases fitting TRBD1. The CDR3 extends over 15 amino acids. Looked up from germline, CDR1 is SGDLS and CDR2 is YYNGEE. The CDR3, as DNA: TGTACCAGCAGCGTAGAAGGACAGGCGTTCTACGAGCAGTACTTC. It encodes CTSSVEGQAFYEQYF.

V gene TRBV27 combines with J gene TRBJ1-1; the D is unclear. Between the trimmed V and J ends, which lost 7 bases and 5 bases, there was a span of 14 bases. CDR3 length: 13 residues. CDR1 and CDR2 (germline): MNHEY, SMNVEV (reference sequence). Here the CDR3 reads CASTTRMGTEAFF. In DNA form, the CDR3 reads TGTGCCAGCACTACCAGGATGGGGACTGAAGCTTTCTTT.

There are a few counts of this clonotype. The CDR3 nucleotides read TGTGCCAGCAGCAAAGGGATCTCGTGGGATAGGCAGGACTACGAGCAGTACTTC. Amino acid sequence: CASSKGISWDRQDYEQYF. The genes are TRBV21-1 and TRBJ2-7. TRBV21-1 counts as a pseudogene. The CDR3 loop spans 18 amino acids.

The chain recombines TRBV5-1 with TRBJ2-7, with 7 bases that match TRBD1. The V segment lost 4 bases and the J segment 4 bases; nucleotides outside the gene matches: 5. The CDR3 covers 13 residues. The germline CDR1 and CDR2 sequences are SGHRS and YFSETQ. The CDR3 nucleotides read TGCGCCAGCAGCATCGACAGGGCTTACGAGCAGTACTTC. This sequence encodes CASSIDRAYEQYF.

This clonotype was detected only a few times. For the CDR3, the DNA is TGTGCCAGCAGCCAAGACCCTCCGGGCAGCAATCAGCCCCAGCATTTT. It encodes CASSQDPPGSNQPQHF. This chain uses TRBV3-1 with TRBJ1-5; D not resolved. Deletions cut 0 bases from V and 1 base from J, with 10 bases between. The CDR3 consists of 16 residues. CDR1 and CDR2 from the germline V gene are LGHDT and YNNKEL (reference sequence).

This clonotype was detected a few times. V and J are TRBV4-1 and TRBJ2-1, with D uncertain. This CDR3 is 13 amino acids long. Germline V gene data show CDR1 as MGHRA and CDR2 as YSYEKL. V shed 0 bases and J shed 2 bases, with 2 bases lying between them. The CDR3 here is CASSQDPYNEQFF. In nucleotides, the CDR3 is TGCGCCAGCAGCCAAGACCCCTACAATGAGCAGTTCTTC.

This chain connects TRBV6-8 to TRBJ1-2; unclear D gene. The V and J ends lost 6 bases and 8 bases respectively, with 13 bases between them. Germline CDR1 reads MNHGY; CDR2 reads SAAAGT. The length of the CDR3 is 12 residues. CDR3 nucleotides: TGTGCCAGCAGCCAGCCGTCGGCCGGCTACACCTTC. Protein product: CASSQPSAGYTF.

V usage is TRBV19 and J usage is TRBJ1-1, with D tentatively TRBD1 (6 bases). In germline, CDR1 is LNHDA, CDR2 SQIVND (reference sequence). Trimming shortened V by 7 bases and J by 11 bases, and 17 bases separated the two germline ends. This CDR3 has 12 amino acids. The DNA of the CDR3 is TGTGCCAGTACCCTGGGGCAGGGGTCGGCTTTCTTT. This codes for CASTLGQGSAFF.

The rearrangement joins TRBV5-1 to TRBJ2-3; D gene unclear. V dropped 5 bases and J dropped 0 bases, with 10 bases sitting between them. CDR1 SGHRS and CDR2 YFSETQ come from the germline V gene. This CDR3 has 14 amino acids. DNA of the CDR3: TGCGCCAGCAGAGGTCCCGGAAGCACAGATACGCAGTATTTT. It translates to CASRGPGSTDTQYF.

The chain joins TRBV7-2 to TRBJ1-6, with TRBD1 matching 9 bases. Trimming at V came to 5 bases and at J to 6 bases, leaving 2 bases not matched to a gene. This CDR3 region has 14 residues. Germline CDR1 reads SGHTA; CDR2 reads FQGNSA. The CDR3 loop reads CASSQTGGNSPLHF. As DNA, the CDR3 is TGTGCCAGCAGCCAGACAGGGGGTAATTCACCCCTCCACTTT.

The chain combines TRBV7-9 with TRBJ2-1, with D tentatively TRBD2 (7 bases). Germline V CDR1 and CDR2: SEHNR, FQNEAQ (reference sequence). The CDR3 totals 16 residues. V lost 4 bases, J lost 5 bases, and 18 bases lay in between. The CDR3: CASSYRYGGPDNEQFF. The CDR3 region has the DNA TGTGCCAGCAGCTACCGTTACGGGGGGCCCGACAATGAGCAGTTCTTC.

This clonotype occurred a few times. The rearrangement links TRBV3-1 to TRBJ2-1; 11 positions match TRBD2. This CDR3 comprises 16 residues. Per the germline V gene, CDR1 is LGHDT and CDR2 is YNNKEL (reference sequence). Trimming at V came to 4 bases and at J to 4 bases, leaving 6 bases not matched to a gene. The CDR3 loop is CASSPLAGGHYNEQFF. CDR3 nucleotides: TGTGCCAGCAGCCCTTTAGCGGGAGGGCATTACAATGAGCAGTTCTTC.

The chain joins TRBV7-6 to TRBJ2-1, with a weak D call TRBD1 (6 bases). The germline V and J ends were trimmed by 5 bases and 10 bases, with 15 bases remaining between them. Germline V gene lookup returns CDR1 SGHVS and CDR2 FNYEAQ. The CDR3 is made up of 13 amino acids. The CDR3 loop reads CASSLGHPAEQFF. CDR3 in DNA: TGTGCCAGCAGCCTGGGACATCCAGCAGAGCAGTTCTTC.

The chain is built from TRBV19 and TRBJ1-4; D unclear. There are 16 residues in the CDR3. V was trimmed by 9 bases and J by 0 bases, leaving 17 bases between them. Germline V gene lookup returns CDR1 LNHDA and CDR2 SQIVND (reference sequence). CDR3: CASKGGFSTTNEKLFF. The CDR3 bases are TGTGCCAGCAAAGGCGGGTTCTCCACAACTAATGAAAAACTGTTTTTT.

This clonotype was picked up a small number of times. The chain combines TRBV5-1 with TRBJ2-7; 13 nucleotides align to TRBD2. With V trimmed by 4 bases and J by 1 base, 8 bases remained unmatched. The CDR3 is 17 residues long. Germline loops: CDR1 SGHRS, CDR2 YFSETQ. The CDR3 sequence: CASSGGLAGERSYEQYF. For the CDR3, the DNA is TGCGCCAGCAGCGGCGGACTAGCGGGAGAACGGTCCTACGAGCAGTACTTC.

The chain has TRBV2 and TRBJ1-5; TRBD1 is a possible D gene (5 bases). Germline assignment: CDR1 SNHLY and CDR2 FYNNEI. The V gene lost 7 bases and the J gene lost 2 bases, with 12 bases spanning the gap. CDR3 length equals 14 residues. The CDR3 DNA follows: TGTGCCAGCACCCCAGGCAGGGGCAATCAGCCCCAGCATTTT. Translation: CASTPGRGNQPQHF.

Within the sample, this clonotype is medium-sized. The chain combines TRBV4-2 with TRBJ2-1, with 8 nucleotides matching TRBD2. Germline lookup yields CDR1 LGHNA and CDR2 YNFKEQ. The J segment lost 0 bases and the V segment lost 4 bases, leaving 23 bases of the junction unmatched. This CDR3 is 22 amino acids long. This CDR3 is CASSPSALSGRAVSSSYNEQFF. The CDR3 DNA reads TGTGCCAGCAGCCCCTCGGCTCTTTCCGGGAGGGCCGTATCGAGCTCCTACAATGAGCAGTTCTTC.

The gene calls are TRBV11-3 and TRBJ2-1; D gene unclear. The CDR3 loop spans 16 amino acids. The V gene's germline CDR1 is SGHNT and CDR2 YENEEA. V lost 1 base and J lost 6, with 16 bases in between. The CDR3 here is CASSLVGNGPSNEQFF. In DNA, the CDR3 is TGTGCCAGCAGCTTAGTAGGGAATGGGCCAAGCAATGAGCAGTTCTTC.

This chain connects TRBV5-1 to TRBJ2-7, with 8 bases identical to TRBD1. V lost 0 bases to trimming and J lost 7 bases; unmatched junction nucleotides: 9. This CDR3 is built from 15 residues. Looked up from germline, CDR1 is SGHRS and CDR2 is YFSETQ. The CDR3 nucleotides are TGCGCCAGCAGCTTGGGTTCCAGGGGGCAAGGGGAGCAGTACTTC. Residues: CASSLGSRGQGEQYF.

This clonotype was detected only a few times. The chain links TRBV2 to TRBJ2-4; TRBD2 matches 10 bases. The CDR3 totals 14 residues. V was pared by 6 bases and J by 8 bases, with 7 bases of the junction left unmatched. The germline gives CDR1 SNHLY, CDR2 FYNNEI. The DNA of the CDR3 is TGTGCCAGCAGGTCCGGGACTAGCGTCGACATTCAGTACTTC. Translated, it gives CASRSGTSVDIQYF.

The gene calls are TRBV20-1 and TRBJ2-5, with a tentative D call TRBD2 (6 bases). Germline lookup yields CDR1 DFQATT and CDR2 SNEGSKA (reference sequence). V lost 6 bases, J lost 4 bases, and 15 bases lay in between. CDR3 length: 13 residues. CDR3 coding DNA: TGCAGTGCAACCCCCCTAGCGAGAGAGACCCAGTACTTC. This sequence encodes CSATPLARETQYF.

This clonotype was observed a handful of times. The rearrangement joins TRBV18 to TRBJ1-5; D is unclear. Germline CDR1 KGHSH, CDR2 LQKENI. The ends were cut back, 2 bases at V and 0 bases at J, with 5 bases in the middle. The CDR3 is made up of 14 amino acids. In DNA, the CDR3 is TGTGCCAGCTCACCAGGGAATAGCAATCAGCCCCAGCATTTT. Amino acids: CASSPGNSNQPQHF.

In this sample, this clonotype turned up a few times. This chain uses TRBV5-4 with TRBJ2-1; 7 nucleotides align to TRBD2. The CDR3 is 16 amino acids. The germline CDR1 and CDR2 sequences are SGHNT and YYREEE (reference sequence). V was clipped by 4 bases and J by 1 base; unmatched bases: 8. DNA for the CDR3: TGTGCCAGCAGCCCCGGACTAGTAGGGTCCTACAATGAGCAGTTCTTC. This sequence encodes CASSPGLVGSYNEQFF.

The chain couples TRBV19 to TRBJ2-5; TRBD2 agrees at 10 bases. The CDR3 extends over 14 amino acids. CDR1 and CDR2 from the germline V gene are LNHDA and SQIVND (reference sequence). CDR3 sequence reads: CAKRPSGGRMTQYF. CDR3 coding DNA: TGTGCAAAGCGACCTAGCGGGGGCCGTATGACCCAGTACTTC.

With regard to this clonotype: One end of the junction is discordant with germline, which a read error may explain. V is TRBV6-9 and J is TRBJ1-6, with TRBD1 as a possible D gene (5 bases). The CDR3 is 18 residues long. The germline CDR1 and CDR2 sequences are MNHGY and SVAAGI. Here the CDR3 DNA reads TGCGCCAGCAGCGGAAAGAATCGTTCCCGGGGCCCTCGGGTGACCCTCCACTTT. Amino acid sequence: CASSGKNRSRGPRVTLHF.

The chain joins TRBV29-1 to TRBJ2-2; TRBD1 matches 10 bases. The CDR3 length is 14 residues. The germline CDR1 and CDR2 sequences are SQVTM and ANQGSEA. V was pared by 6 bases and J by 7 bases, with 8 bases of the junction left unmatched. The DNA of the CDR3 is TGCAGCGTGCCCGACAGGGGGCGGGTCGGGGAGCTGTTTTTT. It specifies CSVPDRGRVGELFF.

The chain's CDR3 is CATQRAGVNTGELFF. The CDR3 DNA reads as TGTGCCACCCAACGGGCCGGGGTAAACACCGGGGAGCTGTTTTTT. The rearrangement joins TRBV6-2 or TRBV6-3 to TRBJ2-2; D is possibly TRBD2 (5 bases). The CDR3 runs to 15 residues. Germline-derived CDR1 and CDR2 are MNHEY and SVGEGT. V was clipped by 10 bases and J by 2 bases, with 17 bases between them.

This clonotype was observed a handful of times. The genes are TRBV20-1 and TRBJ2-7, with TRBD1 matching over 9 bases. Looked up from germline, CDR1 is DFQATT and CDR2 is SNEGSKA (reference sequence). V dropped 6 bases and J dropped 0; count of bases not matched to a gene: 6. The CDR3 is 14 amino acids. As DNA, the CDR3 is TGCAGTGCGACCGGGACAGGGAGCTCCTACGAGCAGTACTTC. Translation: CSATGTGSSYEQYF.